This T cell receptor beta chain was documented in a study of brain T cells in children with intractable seizures. Study observations and caveats: Clones missing pre-surgery may reflect undersampling of that blood sample. Only CDR3 sequence similarity suggested viral specificity, without known HCMV serostatus.

This CDR3 region has 13 residues. Per the germline V gene, CDR1 is MNHEY and CDR2 is SMNVEV (reference sequence). Losses at the gene ends were 6 bases for V and 5 bases for J; bases not matched to a gene: 4. As regards this clone: What it binds is not known.

Documented time point: blood from clinic visit 5 months post-surgery; TSC patient then seizure free. Surgery cases with the highest brain T cell transcript signatures were chosen for sequencing. Before surgery, patients took at least one anti-epileptic drug. TCRdb's table, derived via immunoSEQ multiplex PCR, lists solely in-frame clones and lacks some. This table has hundreds of thousands of clones, approximately 93% appearing once. This TCR derives from a boy under three years old with tuberous sclerosis and intractable seizures. The V call is TRBV27, the J call TRBJ1-1; 9 nucleotides agree with TRBD1. The sequences come from peripheral blood, collected roughly 5 months after surgery. The CDR3 DNA reads as TGTGCCAGCAGGATGACAGGGGGGACTGAAGCTTTCTTT. Translation gives CASRMTGGTEAFF.